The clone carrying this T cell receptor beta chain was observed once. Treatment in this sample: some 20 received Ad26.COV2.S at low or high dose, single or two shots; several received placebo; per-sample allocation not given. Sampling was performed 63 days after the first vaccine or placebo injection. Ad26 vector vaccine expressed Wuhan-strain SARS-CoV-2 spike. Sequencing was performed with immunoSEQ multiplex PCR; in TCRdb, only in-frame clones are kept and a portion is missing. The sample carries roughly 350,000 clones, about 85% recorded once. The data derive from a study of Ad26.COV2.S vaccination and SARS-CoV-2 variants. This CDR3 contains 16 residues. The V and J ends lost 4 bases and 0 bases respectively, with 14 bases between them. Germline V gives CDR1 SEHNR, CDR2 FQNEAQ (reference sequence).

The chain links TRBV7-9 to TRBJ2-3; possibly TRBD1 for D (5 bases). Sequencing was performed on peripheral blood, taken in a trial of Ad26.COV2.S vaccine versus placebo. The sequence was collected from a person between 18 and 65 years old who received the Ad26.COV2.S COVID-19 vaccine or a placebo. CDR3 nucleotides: TGTGCCAGCAGCTCGGGTTGGGCAGGGAGCACAGATACGCAGTATTTT. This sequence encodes CASSSGWAGSTDTQYF.